The entry that follows covers one T cell receptor beta chain sequence. Its antigen is undetermined. Use of 60 Vbeta and 13 Jbeta primers characterized the PCR. Methods used by the authors: Among the unique TCR beta chains that a later analysis counted, 70 million to 85 million in all, roughly 11 million were shared. Sequencing used immunoSEQ multiplex PCR; TCRdb keeps in-frame clones, though not all of them. V, J and clone size are those of that table, while D and trimming were read from the DNA. The sample includes 150,000 to 200,000 clones, around 77% seen only once; the top ten take around 1.5%. The data are from a study of cytomegalovirus exposure and HLA in healthy donors. General observations from the study: Presence/absence analyses treated sequencing depth as roughly uniform across donors. Cytomegalovirus association was assigned to 170 or so TCR beta chains. There were some public TCRs occurring in many donors, but most TCR sequences were rare.

V was shortened by 0 bases and J by 5 bases, with 19 bases between the two germline ends. Germline-derived CDR1 and CDR2 are SGHRS and YFSETQ. The CDR3 spans 17 residues. This chain joins TRBV5-1 and TRBJ2-3, with D tentatively TRBD1 (6 bases). The TCR comes from a man aged 55 to 70 in good health and CMV-seronegative. The sequenced sample was PBMCs. The CDR3 coding sequence is TGCGCCAGCAGCTTGGTCCGGGACACCGTTTGGGGAGATACGCAGTATTTT. Amino acids: CASSLVRDTVWGDTQYF.